This T cell receptor (beta chain) was identified during a study of cytomegalovirus exposure and HLA in healthy donors. The study ran its PCR with 60 Vbeta and 13 Jbeta primers. Assay used: immunoSEQ multiplex PCR; TCRdb lists only in-frame clones, some missing. The sample comprises some 110,000 clones, over 65% of which are singletons, and about 8.3% rests with the top ten. The CDR3 length is 17 residues. V shed 2 bases and J shed 3 bases, with 19 bases lying between them. The germline V gene encodes CDR1 SGHAT and CDR2 FQNNGV. This clone appeared once. The V call is TRBV11-2, the J call TRBJ1-1, with D maybe TRBD1 (5 bases). The sequenced sample consisted of PBMCs. This sequence was found in a woman aged 40 to 50 in good health and CMV-seropositive. CDR3 protein: CASSLRGPAQGDTEAFF. The CDR3 DNA sequence: TGTGCCAGCAGCTTAAGGGGCCCAGCTCAAGGGGACACTGAAGCTTTCTTT.